Below, one T cell receptor (beta chain) is given with its context. Libraries were prepared by immunoSEQ multiplex PCR; TCRdb keeps only in-frame clonotypes and omits some of them. Found here are around 130,000 clones, about 89% of them singletons; the top ten hold 15% to 20%. This sample is part of a study of blood T cell repertoires in COVID-19. Study-level information: The analysed material was cDNA or gDNA that came from T cells, B-cell-depleted T cells, or PBMCs.

Input material: peripheral blood. The TCR originated in a man aged 45 to 65 with active or convalescent COVID-19.

The CDR3 spells CASSPQQVPPQHF. The CDR3 coding sequence is TGTGCCAGCTCACCGCAGCAGGTGCCGCCCCAGCATTTT. The chain recombines TRBV18 with TRBJ1-5; D gene uncertain. V shed 3 bases and J shed 9 bases, with 12 bases lying between them. CDR3 size: 13 residues. Per the germline V gene, CDR1 is KGHSH and CDR2 is LQKENI.